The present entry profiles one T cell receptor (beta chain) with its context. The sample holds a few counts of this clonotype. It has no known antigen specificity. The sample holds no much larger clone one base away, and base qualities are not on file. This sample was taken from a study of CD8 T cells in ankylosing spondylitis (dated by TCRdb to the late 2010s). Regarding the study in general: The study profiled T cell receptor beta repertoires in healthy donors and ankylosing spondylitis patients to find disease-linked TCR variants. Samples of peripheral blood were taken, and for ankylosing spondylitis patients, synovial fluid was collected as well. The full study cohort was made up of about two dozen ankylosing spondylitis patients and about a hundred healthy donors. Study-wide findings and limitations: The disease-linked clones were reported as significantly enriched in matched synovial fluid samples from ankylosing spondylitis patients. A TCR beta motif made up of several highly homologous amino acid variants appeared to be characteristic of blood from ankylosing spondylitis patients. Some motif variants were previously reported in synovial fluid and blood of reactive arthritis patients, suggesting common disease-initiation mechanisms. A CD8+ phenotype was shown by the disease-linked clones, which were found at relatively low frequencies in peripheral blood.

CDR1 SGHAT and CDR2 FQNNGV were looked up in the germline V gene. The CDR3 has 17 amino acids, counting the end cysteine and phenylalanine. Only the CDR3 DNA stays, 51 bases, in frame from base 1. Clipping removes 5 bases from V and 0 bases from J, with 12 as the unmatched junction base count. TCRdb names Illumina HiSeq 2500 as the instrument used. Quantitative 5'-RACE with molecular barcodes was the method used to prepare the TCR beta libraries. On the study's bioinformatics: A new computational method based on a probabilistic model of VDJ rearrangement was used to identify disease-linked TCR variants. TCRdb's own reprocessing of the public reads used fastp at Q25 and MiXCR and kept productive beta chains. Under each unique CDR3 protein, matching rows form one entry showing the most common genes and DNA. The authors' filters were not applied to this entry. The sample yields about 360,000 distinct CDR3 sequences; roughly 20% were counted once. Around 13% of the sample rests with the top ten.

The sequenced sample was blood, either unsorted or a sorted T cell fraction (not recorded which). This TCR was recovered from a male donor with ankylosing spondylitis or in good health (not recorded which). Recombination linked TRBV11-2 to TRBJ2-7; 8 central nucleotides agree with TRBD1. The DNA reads TGTGCCAGCAGCCCCCCCAGGGGGCGGTATCCCTCCTACGAGCAGTACTTC. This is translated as CASSPPRGRYPSYEQYF.